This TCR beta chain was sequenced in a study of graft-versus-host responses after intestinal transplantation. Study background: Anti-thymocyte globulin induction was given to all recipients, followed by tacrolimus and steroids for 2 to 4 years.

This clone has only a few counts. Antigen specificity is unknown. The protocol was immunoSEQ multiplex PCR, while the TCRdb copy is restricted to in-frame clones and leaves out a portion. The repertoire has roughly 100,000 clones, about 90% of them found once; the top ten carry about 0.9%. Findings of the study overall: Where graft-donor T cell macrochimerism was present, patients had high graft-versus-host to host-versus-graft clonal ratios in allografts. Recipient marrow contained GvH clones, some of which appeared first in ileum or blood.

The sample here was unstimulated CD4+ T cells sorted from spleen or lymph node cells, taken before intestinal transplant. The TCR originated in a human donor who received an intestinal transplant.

Here the CDR3 DNA reads TGTGCCAGCAGCTTGCGAGGGGGGGGAAATACGCAGTATTTT. It specifies CASSLRGGGNTQYF. The chain recombines TRBV5-6 with TRBJ2-3, with a weak D call TRBD2 (7 bases). The CDR3 totals 14 residues. The V gene's germline CDR1 is SGHDT and CDR2 YYEEEE. V lost 1 base and J 7 bases, leaving 13 bases between the germline ends.